This TCR beta chain was captured by sequencing in a study of T cell changes during pregnancy in multiple sclerosis. The CDR3 consists of 13 residues. The germline gives CDR1 SGHVS, CDR2 FNYEAQ. The J segment lost 5 bases and the V segment lost 4 bases, leaving 3 bases of the junction unmatched. Using immunoSEQ multiplex PCR, the repertoire was profiled, and TCRdb retains in-frame clones only, with some absent. Here the sample spans 45,000 to 55,000 clones, around 92% being singletons. The clonotype comes from a female donor with multiple sclerosis, enrolled in a pregnancy study. The chain uses TRBV7-6 and TRBJ2-5; 8 bases are shared with TRBD1. The specimen was CD4+ T cells from peripheral blood mononuclear cells, collected after pregnancy. The DNA of the CDR3 is TGTGCCAGCAGCTGGGGGGACAGGGAGACCCAGTACTTC. This translates into CASSWGDRETQYF.